The 2 T cell receptor beta chains below come from one sample, sequenced in a study of read filtering for tumor transcriptome and immune sequencing. The library was built from about 400 ng RNA with molecular barcoded adaptors for alpha/delta and beta/gamma chains. TCRdb reanalysed the reads using MiXCR and keeps one entry per CDR3 protein. The sample shows fewer than 45,000 distinct CDR3 sequences, about an eighth of them seen only once. The sequencing input was a population of CD138-negative cells sorted from bone marrow. These receptors all stem from a donor aged 40 or older with multiple myeloma.

For this clonotype: With a much larger clone just one base away, this may be a read error. In DNA, the CDR3 is TGTGCCAGCTGCCGACCAGCGGGGGATGAGCAGTTCTTC. Amino acid sequence: CASCRPAGDEQFF. The chain recombines TRBV30 with TRBJ2-1; TRBD2 matches at 8 bases. Unmatched junction bases numbered 11, after V lost 8 bases and J lost 8 bases. Germline V gene data show CDR1 as GTSNPN and CDR2 as SVGIG (reference sequence). This CDR3 has 13 amino acids.

Concerning this clonotype itself: The conserved phenylalanine or tryptophan is not found at the CDR3 terminus, so this likely reflects a read error. CDR3 nucleotide sequence: TGCAGTGCTGAAGCGGGGGGCCGTCCGAGTGAGCAGTTCCTC. Translation: CSAEAGGRPSEQFL. The chain recombines TRBV20-1 with TRBJ2-1, with TRBD2 matching over 9 bases. V trimming: 5 bases; J trimming: 9 bases; junction bases outside the gene matches: 11. Germline lookup yields CDR1 DFQATT and CDR2 SNEGSKA (reference sequence). The CDR3 covers 14 residues.